Presented here are 5 T cell receptor beta chains from one specimen sequenced in a study of cytomegalovirus exposure and HLA in healthy donors. The primer mix had 60 Vbeta and 13 Jbeta primers. TCRdb keeps only in-frame clones here, not all; method: immunoSEQ multiplex PCR. The sample shows around 200,000 clones, roughly 80% of them seen only once. Material: PBMCs. These receptors came from a girl aged 2-10 years in good health and CMV-seronegative.

Notes on this clone: The junction differs from germline at one of its ends, possibly a read error. V and J are TRBV7-9 and TRBJ1-1; 8 nucleotides agree with TRBD1. From germline, CDR1 is SEHNR and CDR2 FQNEAQ (reference sequence). This CDR3 region has 15 residues. For the CDR3, the DNA is TGTTCCAGCAGCCCCTGGACAGGGCAGAACACTGAAGCTTTCTTT. This codes for CSSSPWTGQNTEAFF.

The genes are TRBV9 and TRBJ2-1, with TRBD2 identical over 10 bases. Germline CDR1 SGDLS, CDR2 YYNGEE. The CDR3 sequence is 15 residues long. Germline trimming cut 0 bases from V and 7 bases from J; bases unmatched to any gene: 4. The CDR3 bases are TGTGCCAGCAGCGTAGGGACTAGCGGTGGAAATGAGCAGTTCTTC. This translates into CASSVGTSGGNEQFF.

Concerning this clone itself: This CDR3 is also generated by other DNA sequences in the sample. The chain links TRBV5-1 to TRBJ2-7; a possible D gene is TRBD2 (6 bases). CDR3 length: 13 amino acids. V was shortened by 2 bases and J by 2 bases, with 8 bases between the two germline ends. Germline V gives CDR1 SGHRS, CDR2 YFSETQ. The CDR3 DNA reads as TGCGCCAGCAGCTTTAGCGGAGCCTACGAGCAGTACTTC. As protein: CASSFSGAYEQYF.

The V call is TRBV6-1, the J call TRBJ2-2, with 8 bases matching TRBD2. The J segment lost 5 bases and the V segment lost 11 bases, leaving 10 bases of the junction unmatched. This CDR3 has 14 amino acids. The V gene's germline CDR1 is MNHNS and CDR2 SASEGT. The CDR3 sequence: CAGGLAGRTGELFF. For the CDR3, the DNA is TGTGCCGGGGGATTAGCGGGGAGGACCGGGGAGCTGTTTTTT.

For the CDR3, the DNA is TGTGCCAGCAGCCCGGACAAGAACTATGGCTACACCTTC. Translating gives CASSPDKNYGYTF. The gene calls are TRBV7-9 and TRBJ1-2, with D tentatively TRBD1 (5 bases). The V gene's germline CDR1 is SEHNR and CDR2 FQNEAQ (reference sequence). The CDR3 is 13 residues long. The ends were cut back, 5 bases at V and 2 bases at J, with 9 bases in the middle.